The 4 T cell receptor beta chains reported below all come from one sample, sequenced in a study of T cells in Graves' hyperthyroidism and ophthalmopathy. Amplified regions were TCR beta CDR3 sequences from RNA transcripts. Researchers ran a first-round RT-PCR on the TCR CDR3 using the HTBI primer set. TCRdb analysed the multiplex PCR reads with MiXCR anew, one entry per CDR3 protein. The table lists about 350,000 distinct CDR3 sequences, over 11% of them singletons. Sequencing was performed on blood. The receptors stem from a woman between 25 and 40 years old with Graves' hyperthyroidism.

This clonotype was seen at least ten times. The chain uses TRBV2 and TRBJ1-5, with D possibly matching TRBD1 (6 bases). Trimming removed 2 bases at V and 9 bases at J, with 17 bases between. Germline assignment: CDR1 SNHLY and CDR2 FYNNEI. The CDR3 runs to 15 residues. The CDR3 spells CASSERGQGQRPQHF. DNA of the CDR3: TGTGCCAGCAGTGAACGAGGGCAGGGACAAAGGCCCCAGCATTTT.

Many counts were recorded for this clonotype. V gene TRBV28 combines with J gene TRBJ2-7; TRBD2 aligns across 9 bases. This CDR3 comprises 14 residues. CDR1 and CDR2 (germline): MDHEN, SYDVKM. V lost 7 bases and J lost 2; bases outside the gene matches: 6. The CDR3: CASISGLAAYEQYF. DNA of the CDR3: TGTGCCAGCATTTCGGGACTAGCCGCCTACGAGCAGTACTTC.

This clonotype has only a few counts. The chain has TRBV6-2 or TRBV6-3 and TRBJ2-1; 7 bases are a match to TRBD2. The CDR3 loop spans 13 amino acids. Trimming took 6 bases from V and 15 from J; bases not matched to a gene: 14. CDR1 is MNHEY and CDR2 is SVGEGT in the germline V gene. The CDR3 region is CASSQAREARGFF. DNA of the CDR3: TGTGCCAGCAGCCAGGCCCGGGAGGCGCGAGGGTTCTTC.

The chain is built from TRBV3-2 and TRBJ1-5. TRBV3-2 is a documented pseudogene. The CDR3 runs 19 residues. The CDR3 here is CASSDLGLTGVGSNQPQHF. In DNA, the CDR3 is TGTGCCAGCAGCGACCTAGGATTAACGGGAGTGGGCAGCAATCAGCCCCAGCATTTT.